The 15 T cell receptor beta chains given below trace back to one sample, sequenced in a study of CD8 T cells in Susac syndrome. Random hexamers were used to reverse transcribe 0.5 to 1 ug of RNA. TCRdb fed the immunoSEQ multiplex PCR reads into MiXCR, producing one record per CDR3 protein. The table includes over 150,000 distinct CDR3 sequences, approximately 94% detected once. Source material: CD4+ T cells from PBMCs. These receptor sequences come from a human donor with multiple sclerosis.

The CDR3 sequence is CASSQALAGTYEQYF. CDR3 DNA sequence: TGCGCCAGCAGCCAAGCCCTAGCGGGAACCTACGAGCAGTACTTC. The chain employs TRBV4-3 and TRBJ2-7; 9 bases match TRBD2. J was trimmed by 2 bases and V by 1 base; bases with no gene match: 3. Germline loops: CDR1 LGHNA, CDR2 YSLEER. CDR3 length equals 15 residues.

This clonotype has only a few counts. The chain carries TRBV11-2 and TRBJ2-7; D may be TRBD2 (7 bases). Trimming left V 4 bases short and J 3 bases short, with 19 bases between. The length of the CDR3 is 16 residues. Looked up from germline, CDR1 is SGHAT and CDR2 is FQNNGV. CDR3 amino acids: CASSSRGGVRGYEQYF. Written as DNA, the CDR3 is TGTGCCAGCAGCTCCAGGGGAGGGGTTAGGGGCTACGAGCAGTACTTC.

This chain joins TRBV20-1 and TRBJ2-7; D might be TRBD1 (5 bases). The germline CDR1 and CDR2 sequences are DFQATT and SNEGSKA (reference sequence). Deletions cut 6 bases from V and 1 base from J, with 13 bases between. This CDR3 has 13 amino acids. The CDR3: CSAPTASSYEQYF. The DNA of the CDR3 is TGCAGTGCCCCGACAGCCTCTTCCTACGAGCAGTACTTC.

This sequence joins TRBV18 and TRBJ2-1, with D possibly being TRBD2 (6 bases). Between the trimmed V and J ends, which lost 3 bases and 7 bases, there was a span of 10 bases. The germline V gene encodes CDR1 KGHSH and CDR2 LQKENI. This CDR3 comprises 13 residues. CDR3 sequence: CASSPGSQNEQFF. The CDR3 coding sequence is TGTGCCAGCTCACCCGGGAGCCAAAATGAGCAGTTCTTC.

J is TRBJ1-5 and V is TRBV20-1; 11 positions agree with TRBD1. The CDR3 loop spans 14 amino acids. Per germline, CDR1 DFQATT and CDR2 SNEGSKA (reference sequence). After removal of 3 bases from V and 5 bases from J, the junction contained 3 bases not matched to a gene. The CDR3 DNA reads TGCAGTGCTAGTTCGGGACAGGGGGATCAGCCCCAGCATTTT. Residues: CSASSGQGDQPQHF.

The chain is built from TRBV30 and TRBJ2-1, with D perhaps being TRBD1 or TRBD2 (5 bases each). The CDR3 is 11 amino acids. Trimming shortened V by 5 bases and J by 10 bases, and 12 bases separated the two germline ends. CDR1 and CDR2 from the germline V gene are GTSNPN and SVGIG (reference sequence). CDR3: CAWAWDVEQFF. CDR3 sequence (DNA): TGTGCCTGGGCTTGGGACGTCGAGCAGTTCTTC.

This clonotype was recorded only once. The chain has TRBV5-6 and TRBJ1-2; D uncertain. The CDR3 is 13 amino acids. From germline, CDR1 is SGHDT and CDR2 YYEEEE. V was shortened by 2 bases and J by 4 bases, with 9 bases between the two germline ends. CDR3: CASSLQGVYGYTF. CDR3 nucleotides: TGTGCCAGCAGCTTACAAGGCGTCTATGGCTACACCTTC.

The chain has TRBV5-1 and TRBJ2-2, with 9 positions matching TRBD2. The CDR3 totals 15 residues. Germline loops: CDR1 SGHRS, CDR2 YFSETQ. Trimming took 4 bases from V and 5 from J; bases not matched to a gene: 6. For the CDR3, the DNA is TGCGCCAGCAGCCAGTCGACTAGCGGTACCGGGGAGCTGTTTTTT. It encodes CASSQSTSGTGELFF.

The chain is built from TRBV12-3 or TRBV12-4 and TRBJ2-7, with 9 bases aligning to TRBD2. CDR3 size: 15 residues. Germline trimming cut 3 bases from V and 7 bases from J; bases unmatched to any gene: 10. The CDR3 nucleotides are TGTGCCAGCAGTTTTAGCGGGGGCCGAATGTCGGAGCAGTACTTC. Translating it yields CASSFSGGRMSEQYF.

CDR3 amino acids: CASSALGGNNEKLFF. CDR3 bases: TGTGCCAGCAGTGCCTTGGGTGGGAATAATGAAAAACTGTTTTTT. This sequence joins TRBV6-1 and TRBJ1-4; D gene ambiguous. The V end was cut by 4 bases, the J end by 4 bases, with 13 bases between. The CDR3 runs 15 residues. Germline V gene data show CDR1 as MNHNS and CDR2 as SASEGT.

The genes are TRBV5-1 and TRBJ2-1; TRBD1 agrees at 12 bases. Germline trimming cut 4 bases from V and 6 bases from J; bases unmatched to any gene: 5. Germline loops: CDR1 SGHRS, CDR2 YFSETQ. This CDR3 comprises 15 residues. The CDR3 is CASSKGTGGSNEQFF. Written as DNA, the CDR3 is TGCGCCAGCAGCAAGGGGACAGGGGGCAGCAATGAGCAGTTCTTC.

The chain couples TRBV2 to TRBJ2-5; the match to TRBD2 covers 8 bases. Unmatched junction bases numbered 5, after V lost 5 bases and J lost 3 bases. The CDR3 spans 14 residues. Germline assignment: CDR1 SNHLY and CDR2 FYNNEI. The CDR3 loop reads CASSISGRKETQYF. The CDR3, as DNA: TGTGCCAGCAGTATCAGCGGGAGAAAAGAGACCCAGTACTTC. Supplemented by reference TRBV2 and TRBJ2-5, the full variable domain reads EPEVTQTPSHQVTQMGQEVILRCVPISNHLYFYWYRQILGQKVEFLVSFYNNEISEKSEIFDDQFSVERPDGSNFTLKIRSTKLEDSAMYFCASSISGRKETQYFGPGTRLLVL.

This chain connects TRBV12-3 or TRBV12-4 to TRBJ2-4; D is unresolved. Trimming cost V 6 bases and J 4 bases, with 16 bases left between them. CDR3 length equals 15 residues. This chain's CDR3 is CASSPTESGKNIQYF. CDR3 DNA sequence: TGTGCCAGCAGCCCTACGGAATCCGGGAAAAACATTCAGTACTTC.

V is TRBV10-3 and J is TRBJ1-5; TRBD1 matches 9 bases. V was clipped by 6 bases and J by 5 bases; unmatched bases: 5. The germline CDR1 and CDR2 sequences are ENHRY and SYGVKD. The CDR3 length is 14 residues. The CDR3 protein is CAIRGQGGDQPQHF. The CDR3 DNA follows: TGTGCCATCAGGGGACAGGGTGGAGATCAGCCCCAGCATTTT.

V usage is TRBV11-2 and J usage is TRBJ2-5, with D possibly being TRBD1 (7 bases). Germline V CDR1 and CDR2: SGHAT, FQNNGV. This CDR3 region has 14 residues. Trimming pared 5 bases from V and 4 bases from J, leaving 14 bases between. CDR3 nucleotides: TGTGCCAGCAGCGCGCAGGGGGGTGGAGAGACCCAGTACTTC. Residues: CASSAQGGGETQYF.